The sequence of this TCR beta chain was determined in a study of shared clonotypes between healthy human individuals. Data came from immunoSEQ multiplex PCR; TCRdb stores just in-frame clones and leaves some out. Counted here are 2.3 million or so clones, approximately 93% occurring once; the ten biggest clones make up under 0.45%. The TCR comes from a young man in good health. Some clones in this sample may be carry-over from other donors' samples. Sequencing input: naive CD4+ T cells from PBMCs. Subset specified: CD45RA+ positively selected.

CDR3 sequence reads: CASSWAADSNQPQHF. CDR3 coding DNA: TGTGCCAGTAGTTGGGCAGCTGATAGCAATCAGCCCCAGCATTTT. The chain joins TRBV19 to TRBJ1-5; D gene unclear. V was trimmed by 5 bases and J by 0 bases, leaving 11 bases between them. Germline assignment: CDR1 LNHDA and CDR2 SQIVND (reference sequence). CDR3 length: 15 amino acids.